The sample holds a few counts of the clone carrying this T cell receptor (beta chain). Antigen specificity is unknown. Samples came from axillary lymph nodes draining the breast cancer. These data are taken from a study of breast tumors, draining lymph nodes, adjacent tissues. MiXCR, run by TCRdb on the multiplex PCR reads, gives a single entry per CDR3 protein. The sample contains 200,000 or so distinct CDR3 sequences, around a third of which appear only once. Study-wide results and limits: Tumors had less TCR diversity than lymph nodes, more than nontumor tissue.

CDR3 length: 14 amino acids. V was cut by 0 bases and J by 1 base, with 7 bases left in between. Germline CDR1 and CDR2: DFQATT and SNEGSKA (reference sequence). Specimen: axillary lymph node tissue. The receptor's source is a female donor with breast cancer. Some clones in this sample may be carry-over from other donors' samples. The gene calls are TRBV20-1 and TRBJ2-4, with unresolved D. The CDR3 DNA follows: TGCAGTGCTAGAGATCCCCAGGCCAAAAACATTCAGTACTTC. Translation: CSARDPQAKNIQYF.